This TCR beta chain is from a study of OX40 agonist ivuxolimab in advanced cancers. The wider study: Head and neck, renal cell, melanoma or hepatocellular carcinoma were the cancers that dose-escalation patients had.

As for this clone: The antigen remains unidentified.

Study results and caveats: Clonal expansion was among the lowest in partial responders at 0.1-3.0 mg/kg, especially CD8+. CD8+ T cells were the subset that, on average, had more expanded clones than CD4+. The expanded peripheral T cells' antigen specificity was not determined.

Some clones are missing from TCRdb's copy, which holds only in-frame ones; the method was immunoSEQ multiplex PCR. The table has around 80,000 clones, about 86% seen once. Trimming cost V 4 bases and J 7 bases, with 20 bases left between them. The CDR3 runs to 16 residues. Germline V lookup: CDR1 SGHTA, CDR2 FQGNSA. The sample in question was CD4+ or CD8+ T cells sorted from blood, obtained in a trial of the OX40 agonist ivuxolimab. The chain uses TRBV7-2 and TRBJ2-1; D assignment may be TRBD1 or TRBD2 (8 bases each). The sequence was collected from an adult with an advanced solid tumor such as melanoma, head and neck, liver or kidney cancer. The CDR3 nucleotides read TGTGCCAGCAGCTCCAGGACAGGGTCGGGGGGGAATGAGCAGTTCTTC. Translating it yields CASSSRTGSGGNEQFF.